A single sample gave rise to the 28 T cell receptor beta chains below, sequenced in a study of CD8 T cells in ankylosing spondylitis. TCRdb analysed the 5' RACE reads with MiXCR anew, one entry per CDR3 protein. The sample has 150,000 to 200,000 distinct CDR3 sequences, under 35% seen once. Sequenced material: synovial fluid, either unsorted or a sorted T cell fraction (not recorded which). Source of these receptors: a male donor with ankylosing spondylitis.

The chain links TRBV7-9 to TRBJ2-1, with 10 bases identical to TRBD2. CDR1 and CDR2 from the germline V gene are SEHNR and FQNEAQ (reference sequence). With 3 bases clipped from V and 8 bases from J, the junction kept 7 bases outside the gene matches. The CDR3 extends over 15 amino acids. CDR3 in amino acids: CASSFGSSGSDEQFF. The CDR3 DNA reads TGTGCCAGCAGCTTTGGGTCTAGCGGGAGCGATGAGCAGTTCTTC. The full variable domain, in which reference TRBV7-9 and TRBJ2-1 provide the parts outside the CDR3, is DTGVSQNPRHKITKRGQNVTFRCDPISEHNRLYWYRQTLGQGPEFLTYFQNEAQLEKSRLLSDRFSAERPKGSFSTLEIQRTEQGDSAMYLCASSFGSSGSDEQFFGPGTRLTVL.

The chain couples TRBV5-1 to TRBJ2-5, with 11 bases aligning to TRBD1. The trim removed 4 bases at V and 5 bases at J, leaving 7 bases unmatched. In germline, CDR1 is SGHRS, CDR2 YFSETQ. The CDR3 contains 15 residues. As DNA, the CDR3 is TGCGCCAGCAGCCCAGGACAGGGGGCATTTGAGACCCAGTACTTC. Translated: CASSPGQGAFETQYF. The entire variable domain, with the rest obtained from reference TRBV5-1 and TRBJ2-5, is as follows: KAGVTQTPRYLIKTRGQQVTLSCSPISGHRSVSWYQQTPGQGLQFLFEYFSETQRNKGNFPGRFSGRQFSNSRSEMNVSTLELGDSALYLCASSPGQGAFETQYFGPGTRLLVL.

This clonotype has more than one count but fewer than ten. This rearrangement joins TRBV20-1 to TRBJ2-1; 11 bases align to TRBD2. CDR1 is DFQATT, CDR2 SNEGSKA, per germline (reference sequence). With V trimmed by 1 base and J by 3 bases, 5 bases remained unmatched. This CDR3 contains 16 residues. CDR3 coding DNA: TGCAGTGCTAGAGCCCGACTAGCGGGAAACTACAATGAGCAGTTCTTC. As protein: CSARARLAGNYNEQFF.

This chain uses TRBV12-3 or TRBV12-4 with TRBJ1-2; 7 positions agree with TRBD1. The ends lost 6 bases at V and 5 bases at J; junction bases unmatched: 9. The CDR3 has 14 residues. CDR3 loop: CASRFLGTAYGYTF. In nucleotides, the CDR3 is TGTGCCAGCAGGTTTCTCGGGACAGCTTATGGCTACACCTTC.

This rearrangement joins TRBV5-1 to TRBJ2-7; 7 bases line up with TRBD2. Germline CDR1 is SGHRS and CDR2 is YFSETQ. Losses at the gene ends were 2 bases for V and 0 bases for J; bases not matched to a gene: 5. CDR3 length: 15 residues. CDR3: CASSFTSASSYEQYF. DNA for the CDR3: TGCGCCAGCAGCTTTACTAGCGCCAGCTCCTACGAGCAGTACTTC.

The J gene is TRBJ1-4, the V gene TRBV20-1; D is perhaps TRBD1 (6 bases). The germline V gene encodes CDR1 DFQATT and CDR2 SNEGSKA (reference sequence). This CDR3 comprises 13 residues. V lost 5 bases and J 5 bases, leaving 12 bases between the germline ends. The CDR3 bases are TGCAGTGCTTGGGGGCAACAGAATGAAAAACTGTTTTTT. It is translated as CSAWGQQNEKLFF.

This clonotype was picked up many times. The V call is TRBV7-3, the J call TRBJ2-2, with D tentatively TRBD2 (5 bases). V lost 5 bases to trimming and J lost 4 bases, with 11 bases between them. This CDR3 is built from 14 residues. Germline assignment: CDR1 SGHTA and CDR2 FQGTGA. This CDR3 is CASSREFSTGELFF. The DNA for the CDR3 is TGTGCCAGCAGCAGGGAGTTTAGCACCGGGGAGCTGTTTTTT.

The table lists this clonotype with a few counts. The chain carries TRBV20-1 and TRBJ2-7; TRBD2 might be the D (7 bases). There are 15 residues in the CDR3. The V and J ends lost 3 bases and 2 bases respectively, with 17 bases between them. In germline, CDR1 is DFQATT, CDR2 SNEGSKA (reference sequence). CDR3 bases: TGCAGTGCTAGGCAGCGAGGGGGGGCGGCCTACGAGCAGTACTTC. Encoded protein: CSARQRGGAAYEQYF.

There are a few counts of this clonotype. This CDR3 is CATGLAGGASYNEQFF. CDR3 DNA: TGTGCCACGGGACTAGCGGGGGGGGCATCCTACAATGAGCAGTTCTTC. The chain joins TRBV10-3 to TRBJ2-1; 16 bases line up with TRBD2. V lost 10 bases, J lost 1 base, and 4 bases stayed unmatched. Germline assignment: CDR1 ENHRY and CDR2 SYGVKD. The CDR3 length is 16 residues.

This clonotype was detected ten times or more. One junction end does not reproduce the germline sequence, and a read error may be involved. The V gene is TRBV20-1, the J gene TRBJ2-6; unclear D gene. Germline CDR1 reads DFQATT; CDR2 reads SNEGSKA (reference sequence). This CDR3 is 14 amino acids long. The CDR3 protein is CSAGETSGANVLTF. The CDR3 DNA is TGCAGTGCTGGAGAAACCTCTGGGGCCAACGTCCTGACTTTC.

In its sample, this clonotype was seen a few times. This rearrangement joins TRBV28 to TRBJ2-6; either TRBD1 or TRBD2 may supply D (5 bases each). The CDR3 extends over 15 amino acids. Germline V lookup: CDR1 MDHEN, CDR2 SYDVKM. V lost 10 bases to trimming and J lost 2 bases, with 15 bases between them. DNA of the CDR3: TGTGCCACCCACAGGAGGCTGACTGGGGCCAACGTCCTGACTTTC. Translated: CATHRRLTGANVLTF.

The sample holds a few counts of this clonotype. The chain is built from TRBV5-1 and TRBJ2-2; D not resolved. The CDR3 extends over 15 amino acids. V lost 6 bases, J lost 3 bases, and 15 bases lay in between. Germline values: CDR1 SGHRS, CDR2 YFSETQ. Written as DNA, the CDR3 is TGCGCCAGCACCCTTGGGTACAGTGACACCGGGGAGCTGTTTTTT. Amino acid sequence: CASTLGYSDTGELFF.

The V and J genes are TRBV7-6 and TRBJ2-7, with D perhaps matching TRBD1 (5 bases). Trimming cost V 6 bases and J 2 bases, with 17 bases left between them. Germline CDR1 SGHVS, CDR2 FNYEAQ. This CDR3 spans 15 amino acids. The chain's CDR3 is CASSPTAVGTYEQYF. In nucleotides, the CDR3 is TGTGCCAGCAGTCCGACAGCAGTAGGCACCTACGAGCAGTACTTC.

The rearrangement uses TRBV12-3 or TRBV12-4 and TRBJ1-2; D is unclear. V was shortened by 0 bases and J by 6 bases, with 5 bases between the two germline ends. The CDR3 consists of 12 residues. The CDR3 DNA follows: TGTGCCAGCAGTTTAGCGCTGGATGGCTACACCTTC. Its translation: CASSLALDGYTF.

The chain couples TRBV7-6 to TRBJ2-3; TRBD2 matches at 11 bases. The germline V gene encodes CDR1 SGHVS and CDR2 FNYEAQ. V was pared by 1 base and J by 6 bases, with 6 bases of the junction left unmatched. The CDR3 contains 16 residues. The CDR3 here is CASSLGVAGGPDTQYF. DNA of the CDR3: TGTGCCAGCAGCTTAGGGGTAGCGGGAGGGCCGGATACGCAGTATTTT.

This clonotype was counted a few times. V usage is TRBV5-1 and J usage is TRBJ2-1, with 7 bases that match TRBD2. There are 17 residues in the CDR3. J lost 1 base, V lost 4 bases, and 11 bases had no gene match. Germline V lookup: CDR1 SGHRS, CDR2 YFSETQ. The CDR3 sequence: CASSPVRAGGSYNEQFF. CDR3 DNA sequence: TGCGCCAGCAGCCCTGTTAGGGCCGGGGGGTCCTACAATGAGCAGTTCTTC.

The V and J genes are TRBV14 and TRBJ2-1; possible D gene TRBD1, 5 bases. V gave up 0 bases and J gave up 10 bases, with 10 bases separating them. Germline V gives CDR1 SGHDN, CDR2 FVKESK. The length of the CDR3 is 13 residues. The CDR3 region has the DNA TGTGCCAGCAGCCAAGAATCGAGGACAGAGCAGTTCTTC. Encoded protein: CASSQESRTEQFF.

In its sample, this clonotype was seen a few times. The chain is built from TRBV7-6 and TRBJ1-1; possibly TRBD1 for D (6 bases). Germline V gives CDR1 SGHVS, CDR2 FNYEAQ. The germline V and J ends were trimmed by 2 bases and 6 bases, with 10 bases remaining between them. This CDR3 has 13 amino acids. This chain's CDR3 is CASSLYRDAEAFF. In nucleotides, the CDR3 is TGTGCCAGCAGCTTATACAGGGATGCTGAAGCTTTCTTT.

This clonotype came up many times. The V gene is TRBV29-1, the J gene TRBJ1-1; 7 positions match TRBD1. Germline trimming cut 4 bases from V and 0 bases from J; bases unmatched to any gene: 5. The germline V gene encodes CDR1 SQVTM and CDR2 ANQGSEA. CDR3 length equals 14 residues. The CDR3 DNA sequence: TGCAGCGTTGGATACAGGGGATTGAACACTGAAGCTTTCTTT. Protein product: CSVGYRGLNTEAFF.

The chain carries TRBV7-3 and TRBJ2-5; 8 bases agree with TRBD2. This CDR3 is 15 amino acids long. Germline CDR1 and CDR2: SGHTA and FQGTGA. The V segment lost 3 bases and the J segment 6 bases; nucleotides outside the gene matches: 9. CDR3 in amino acids: CASSLSGTRPQTQYF. CDR3 nucleotide sequence: TGTGCCAGCAGCTTGAGTGGGACTAGGCCTCAGACCCAGTACTTC.

The chain has TRBV27 and TRBJ2-7, with 8 bases aligning to TRBD1. The J segment lost 7 bases and the V segment lost 4 bases, leaving 9 bases of the junction unmatched. CDR3 length: 14 residues. Germline V gives CDR1 MNHEY, CDR2 SMNVEV (reference sequence). Here the CDR3 reads CASSSQDRVGEQYF. DNA for the CDR3: TGTGCCAGCAGTTCCCAGGACAGGGTGGGTGAGCAGTACTTC.

The rearrangement joins TRBV6-5 to TRBJ1-1, with 7 bases matching TRBD1. V shed 0 bases, J shed 7 bases, and the junction held 5 bases outside the gene matches. From germline, CDR1 is MNHEY and CDR2 SVGAGI. CDR3 size: 14 residues. The CDR3 nucleotides read TGTGCCAGCAGTTACTCGAGGGGGCGGATTGAAGCTTTCTTT. It translates to CASSYSRGRIEAFF.

About this clonotype itself: This may arise from a read error, as a much more abundant clone is one base away. V and J are TRBV3-1 and TRBJ2-1; 8 bases match TRBD1. The length of the CDR3 is 15 residues. Germline CDR1 and CDR2: LGHDT and YNNKEL (reference sequence). With V trimmed by 6 bases and J by 2 bases, 6 bases remained unmatched. The CDR3: CASRQDRVTYNEQFF. Here the CDR3 DNA reads TGTGCCAGCAGACAGGACAGGGTAACCTACAATGAGCAGTTCTTC.

This sequence joins TRBV5-1 and TRBJ1-1; 8 bases fit TRBD1. Germline CDR1 and CDR2: SGHRS and YFSETQ. Trimming cost V 0 bases and J 4 bases; bases outside gene matches: 5. The CDR3 covers 15 residues. The CDR3 loop is CASSLGAGGSTEAFF. The CDR3 DNA sequence: TGCGCCAGCAGCTTGGGGGCAGGGGGCTCCACTGAAGCTTTCTTT.

The chain is built from TRBV12-3 or TRBV12-4 and TRBJ2-5; a possible D gene is TRBD1 (6 bases). The CDR3 spans 14 residues. V was trimmed by 7 bases and J by 1 base, leaving 13 bases between them. This chain's CDR3 is CASTPGRGQETQYF. The CDR3 DNA reads as TGTGCCAGCACCCCGGGCAGGGGCCAAGAGACCCAGTACTTC.

This clonotype has just a few counts. The CDR3 spells CSVIDRGRNQPQHF. The CDR3 DNA follows: TGCAGCGTTATCGACAGGGGCCGCAATCAGCCCCAGCATTTT. The chain is built from TRBV29-1 and TRBJ1-5, with 8 bases aligning to TRBD1. Germline CDR1 is SQVTM and CDR2 is ANQGSEA. The CDR3 runs to 14 residues. The V gene end was trimmed by 5 bases and the J gene end by 2 bases; junction bases not matched to a gene: 5. The full variable domain, completed using reference TRBV29-1 and TRBJ1-5, is SAVISQKPSRDICQRGTSLTIQCQVDSQVTMMFWYRQQPGQSLTLIATANQGSEATYESGFVIDKFPISRPNLTFSTLTVSNMSPEDSSIYLCSVIDRGRNQPQHFGDGTRLSIL.

The gene calls are TRBV12-3 or TRBV12-4 and TRBJ2-1; perhaps TRBD1 as D (5 bases). The ends were cut back, 6 bases at V and 8 bases at J, with 23 bases in the middle. This CDR3 has 16 amino acids. The CDR3 DNA follows: TGTGCCAGCAGCACCTCAACAGGTCCCTTAGGGGATGAGCAGTTCTTC. Amino acids: CASSTSTGPLGDEQFF.

This clonotype was counted ten times or more. The chain links TRBV25-1 to TRBJ1-1, with D possibly TRBD1 on 5 matching bases. Trimming took 4 bases from V and 5 from J, leaving 14 bases between them. Germline V gives CDR1 MGHDK, CDR2 SYGVNS. CDR3 length: 14 residues. The CDR3 DNA follows: TGTGCCAGCAGTGTGGGTGGGGCTTGGACTGAAGCTTTCTTT. Amino acid sequence: CASSVGGAWTEAFF.